This TCR beta chain was sequenced during a study of T-cell reconstitution after alpha-beta-depleted transplantation in children. The CDR3 is made up of 14 amino acids. Unmatched junction bases numbered 7, after V lost 3 bases and J lost 5 bases. Per the germline V gene, CDR1 is DFQATT and CDR2 is SNEGSKA (reference sequence). This clonotype was counted ten times or more. Unique molecular identifiers featured in how the TCRbeta library was prepared. In TCRdb, the PCR reads were re-called with MiXCR into one record per CDR3 protein. The sample consists of over 550,000 distinct CDR3 sequences, about 11% of them appearing once.

The source is a human donor who donated a stem cell graft to a child with acute myeloid leukemia. This chain links TRBV20-1 with TRBJ2-1; the match to TRBD2 covers 7 bases. The source was PBMCs from the stem cell graft donor, collected from the stem cell graft. The CDR3 DNA is TGCAGTGCTAGTGGGGCGGGAGTGAACAATGAGCAGTTCTTC. Its translation: CSASGAGVNNEQFF.